The entry below gives a single T cell receptor (beta chain) sequence along with its context. Methods used by the authors: How many nucleated cells were present was estimated from reference gene primer amplification. Libraries were prepared by immunoSEQ multiplex PCR; TCRdb keeps only in-frame clonotypes and omits some of them. V, J and clone size were drawn from that table, and D and trimming were deduced from the DNA. The sample carries approximately 90,000 clones, approximately 88% recorded once. The CDR3 has 16 residues. The V end was cut by 1 base, the J end by 7 bases, with 19 bases between. Germline assignment: CDR1 LGHNA and CDR2 YSLEER. This entry comes from a study of blood T cell repertoires in COVID-19. Whole-study context: Specimens from acute and convalescent COVID-19 originated in the United States, Italy and Spain. The analysed material was cDNA or gDNA that came from T cells, B-cell-depleted T cells, or PBMCs.

J is TRBJ2-5 and V is TRBV4-3; possible D gene TRBD1, 6 bases. Sequencing input: peripheral blood. The sequence was obtained from a woman at least 80 years old with active or convalescent COVID-19. The CDR3 loop is CASSQVYNRVQGTQYF. CDR3 nucleotides: TGCGCCAGCAGCCAAGTCTATAACAGGGTGCAGGGGACCCAGTACTTC.